Listed here are 30 T cell receptor beta chains from one sample, sequenced in a study of CD8 T cells in Susac syndrome (dated by TCRdb to the late 2010s). The library was made by the immunoSEQ multiplex PCR assay. RNA was extracted using the RNeasy kit, and 0.5 to 1 microgram was reverse transcribed with random hexamers. The public sequencing data were trimmed at Q25 with fastp and processed into clonotypes with MiXCR by TCRdb, which kept only in-frame beta chains. Each CDR3 protein appears once, grouped with its most common genes and DNA. The sample data list around 140,000 distinct CDR3 sequences, and more than 85% of these were observed just once. The top ten hold approximately 0.13% of the sample. Sequenced sample: CD4+ T cells from PBMCs. The receptors derive from a human donor with Susac syndrome.

This clonotype was counted a single time. The chain couples TRBV29-1 to TRBJ1-2, with unresolved D. Germline CDR1 SQVTM, CDR2 ANQGSEA. V was shortened by 6 bases and J by 8 bases, with 13 bases between the two germline ends. This CDR3 comprises 11 residues. The CDR3 nucleotides read TGCAGCGTGGAGGGAGGTGAGGGCTACACCTTC. Its translation: CSVEGGEGYTF.

The gene calls are TRBV9 and TRBJ2-1; weak D call: TRBD2 (6 bases). The CDR3 sequence is 15 residues long. Per germline, CDR1 SGDLS and CDR2 YYNGEE. Trimming took off 0 bases at V and 7 bases at J, with 14 bases between the two ends. Written as DNA, the CDR3 is TGTGCCAGCAGCGTAGGTGCTAGCGAAGTGAATGAGCAGTTCTTC. The encoded protein is CASSVGASEVNEQFF. Based on the CDR3 plus reference TRBV9 and TRBJ2-1, the full variable domain is DSGVTQTPKHLITATGQRVTLRCSPRSGDLSVYWYQQSLDQGLQFLIQYYNGEERAKGNILERFSAQQFPDLHSELNLSSLELGDSALYFCASSVGASEVNEQFFGPGTRLTVL.

The J gene is TRBJ1-5, the V gene TRBV6-2 or TRBV6-3; TRBD1 is a possible D gene (5 bases). Looked up from germline, CDR1 is MNHEY and CDR2 is SVGEGT. This CDR3 contains 14 residues. Trimming removed 6 bases at V and 7 bases at J, with 16 bases between. The CDR3 loop is CASSSRGWGQPQHF. CDR3 in DNA: TGTGCCAGCAGCTCCCGGGGTTGGGGCCAGCCCCAGCATTTT.

The chain joins TRBV30 to TRBJ1-2; D may be TRBD1 (5 bases). This CDR3 region has 12 residues. Germline CDR1 reads GTSNPN; CDR2 reads SVGIG (reference sequence). The ends were cut back, 3 bases at V and 2 bases at J, with 7 bases in the middle. The CDR3 sequence is CAWSAGNYGYTF. The CDR3 nucleotides read TGTGCCTGGAGCGCAGGGAACTATGGCTACACCTTC.

The V and J genes are TRBV30 and TRBJ2-1; D tentatively fits TRBD1 or TRBD2 (5 bases each). CDR1 is GTSNPN, CDR2 SVGIG, per germline (reference sequence). Trimming took off 5 bases at V and 0 bases at J, with 14 bases between the two ends. CDR3 length: 15 amino acids. CDR3 region: CAWEGSKSSYNEQFF. The CDR3 bases are TGTGCCTGGGAGGGGAGTAAGAGCTCCTACAATGAGCAGTTCTTC.

DNA for the CDR3: TGTGCCAGCAGCGCCGGACTCAAATCCTACGAGCAGTACTTC. As protein: CASSAGLKSYEQYF. The chain has TRBV9 and TRBJ2-7, with a weak D call TRBD2 (5 bases). In germline, CDR1 is SGDLS, CDR2 YYNGEE. The length of the CDR3 is 14 residues. Trimming removed 3 bases from V and 1 base from J, with 11 bases in between.

The DNA of the CDR3 is TGCAGTGCTAGGGATTACCGAGCCTACGAGCAGTACTTC. Its protein is CSARDYRAYEQYF. The V and J genes are TRBV20-1 and TRBJ2-7; the D is unclear. CDR1 and CDR2 from the germline V gene are DFQATT and SNEGSKA (reference sequence). Trimming removed 3 bases from V and 2 bases from J, with 11 bases in between. The CDR3 contains 13 residues.

This chain uses TRBV3-1 with TRBJ1-2, with D possibly being TRBD1 (5 bases). There are 14 residues in the CDR3. Trimming cost V 6 bases and J 0 bases, with 11 bases left between them. In germline, CDR1 is LGHDT, CDR2 YNNKEL (reference sequence). The CDR3 region has the DNA TGTGCCAGCAGTCACAGGATGCCTAACTATGGCTACACCTTC. It codes for CASSHRMPNYGYTF.

CDR3 amino acids: CASSLSGSGLETQYF. CDR3 in DNA: TGTGCCAGCAGTTTATCGGGGTCTGGGTTAGAGACCCAGTACTTC. J is TRBJ2-5 and V is TRBV28; tentative D call: TRBD2 (5 bases). CDR3 length equals 15 residues. Germline CDR1 reads MDHEN; CDR2 reads SYDVKM. Trimming removed 1 base at V and 4 bases at J, with 13 bases between.

J is TRBJ2-7 and V is TRBV4-1; D uncertain. This CDR3 has 16 residues. The germline CDR1 and CDR2 sequences are MGHRA and YSYEKL. V shed 0 bases and J shed 4 bases, with 16 bases lying between them. The chain's CDR3 is CASSQDILLVRYEQYF. The CDR3, as DNA: TGCGCCAGCAGCCAAGATATTCTACTGGTGCGGTACGAGCAGTACTTC.

This clonotype was observed once. This chain links TRBV29-1 with TRBJ2-6; no definite D call. The CDR3 runs to 15 residues. Germline lookup yields CDR1 SQVTM and CDR2 ANQGSEA. V dropped 4 bases and J dropped 0 bases, with 10 bases sitting between them. The CDR3 is CSVVLSPSGANVLTF. The CDR3 DNA sequence: TGCAGCGTTGTCCTATCCCCCTCTGGGGCCAACGTCCTGACTTTC.

The V gene is TRBV18, the J gene TRBJ1-2, with D maybe TRBD1 (5 bases). Germline CDR1 KGHSH, CDR2 LQKENI. There are 13 residues in the CDR3. The ends were cut back, 5 bases at V and 8 bases at J, with 15 bases in the middle. The CDR3 nucleotides read TGTGCCAGCTCATTTTCGACAGACTGGGGCTACACCTTC. Translated, it gives CASSFSTDWGYTF.

This clonotype appeared once. The chain carries TRBV14 and TRBJ2-5; D is undetermined. The CDR3 totals 14 residues. The germline gives CDR1 SGHDN, CDR2 FVKESK. Trimming pared 0 bases from V and 5 bases from J, leaving 10 bases between. DNA of the CDR3: TGTGCCAGCAGCCAAGATCTGGTTCCTGAGACCCAGTACTTC. It is translated as CASSQDLVPETQYF.

This clonotype was counted a single time. The chain uses TRBV20-1 and TRBJ2-7, with D unclear. Trimming took 6 bases from V and 8 from J, leaving 26 bases between them. This CDR3 is built from 15 residues. Germline CDR1 is DFQATT and CDR2 is SNEGSKA (reference sequence). The CDR3 protein is CSAALGRGTFPKQYF. CDR3 bases: TGCAGTGCCGCCCTTGGACGCGGTACTTTTCCCAAGCAGTACTTC.

The CDR3 DNA sequence: TGCAGTGCTATGGGGCAGGGCAATGGCTACACCTTC. This encodes CSAMGQGNGYTF. The V and J genes are TRBV20-1 and TRBJ1-2, with D tentatively TRBD1 (5 bases). V dropped 4 bases and J dropped 6 bases, with 12 bases sitting between them. Germline CDR1 DFQATT, CDR2 SNEGSKA (reference sequence). The CDR3 has 12 residues.

This chain joins TRBV12-3 or TRBV12-4 and TRBJ2-1, with unresolved D. The CDR3 runs to 17 residues. Trimming shortened V by 2 bases and J by 1 base, and 15 bases separated the two germline ends. The CDR3 reads CASSLLEVTASYNEQFF. The CDR3 DNA sequence: TGTGCCAGCAGTTTACTAGAAGTAACCGCTTCCTACAATGAGCAGTTCTTC.

The chain employs TRBV7-6 and TRBJ2-1; TRBD2 is a possible D gene (6 bases). Germline lookup yields CDR1 SGHVS and CDR2 FNYEAQ. V gave up 5 bases and J gave up 0 bases, with 14 bases separating them. The CDR3 covers 16 residues. The CDR3 is CASSPGTLLSYNEQFF. CDR3 DNA: TGTGCCAGCAGCCCCGGGACTTTACTCTCCTACAATGAGCAGTTCTTC.

This chain uses TRBV7-9 with TRBJ1-1; D not resolved. The germline gives CDR1 SEHNR, CDR2 FQNEAQ (reference sequence). CDR3 length: 14 residues. Trimming stripped 5 bases from V and 1 base from J, with 11 bases between. The CDR3 sequence is CASSRMGGNTEAFF. The DNA for the CDR3 is TGTGCCAGCAGCAGGATGGGAGGGAACACTGAAGCTTTCTTT.

The chain carries TRBV30 and TRBJ1-3; D remains ambiguous. Germline V CDR1 and CDR2: GTSNPN, SVGIG (reference sequence). Deletions cut 2 bases from V and 2 bases from J, with 4 bases between. The CDR3 sequence is 12 residues long. The CDR3 coding sequence is TGTGCCTGGAGTTCAACTGGAAACACCATATATTTT. Protein: CAWSSTGNTIYF.

This clonotype was recorded only once. This rearrangement joins TRBV15 to TRBJ1-5; D remains unclear. The CDR3 covers 12 residues. Per germline, CDR1 LNHNV and CDR2 YYDKDF (reference sequence). The germline V and J ends were trimmed by 1 base and 9 bases, with 7 bases remaining between them. CDR3 in DNA: TGTGCCACCAGCAGAGGACGGTCGCCCCAGCATTTT. Its protein product is CATSRGRSPQHF.

The chain couples TRBV20-1 to TRBJ2-5, with unresolved D. CDR1 and CDR2 from the germline V gene are DFQATT and SNEGSKA (reference sequence). The CDR3 runs 14 residues. The V and J ends lost 6 bases and 5 bases respectively, with 19 bases between them. CDR3 in DNA: TGCAGTGCGGCCCTAGTGGCATCGGCGGAGACCCAGTACTTC. It specifies CSAALVASAETQYF.

The CDR3 DNA follows: TGCGCCAGCAGCCCCCAACTAGCGGGAGTTAGGAGTGAGCAGTTCTTC. It codes for CASSPQLAGVRSEQFF. The V call is TRBV5-1, the J call TRBJ2-1; 11 bases align to TRBD2. The germline V gene encodes CDR1 SGHRS and CDR2 YFSETQ. J lost 9 bases, V lost 4 bases, and 12 bases had no gene match. The CDR3 extends over 16 amino acids.

The chain joins TRBV19 to TRBJ2-1, with 7 bases fitting TRBD2. J was trimmed by 4 bases and V by 3 bases; bases with no gene match: 3. The CDR3 has 14 amino acids. From germline, CDR1 is LNHDA and CDR2 SQIVND (reference sequence). CDR3 region: CASSMGRDYNEQFF. CDR3 sequence (DNA): TGTGCCAGTAGTATGGGGAGGGATTACAATGAGCAGTTCTTC.

The gene calls are TRBV25-1 and TRBJ2-2; D is tentatively TRBD1 or TRBD2 (6 bases each). The V end lost 1 base, the J end lost 0 bases, and 9 bases lay between the germline ends. From germline, CDR1 is MGHDK and CDR2 SYGVNS. The CDR3 is made up of 16 amino acids. The CDR3 is CASSELGGANTGELFF. CDR3 nucleotides: TGTGCCAGCAGTGAATTGGGGGGCGCGAACACCGGGGAGCTGTTTTTT.

The chain is built from TRBV30 and TRBJ1-2, with D perhaps matching TRBD1 (5 bases). Trimming removed 2 bases at V and 4 bases at J, with 11 bases between. The CDR3 covers 13 residues. The V gene's germline CDR1 is GTSNPN and CDR2 SVGIG (reference sequence). The CDR3 sequence: CAWSRDGGYGYTF. The CDR3 bases are TGTGCCTGGAGTAGGGACGGCGGCTATGGCTACACCTTC.

This clonotype was seen only once. V usage is TRBV7-9 and J usage is TRBJ1-1; no definite D call. The CDR3 sequence is 13 residues long. The germline gives CDR1 SEHNR, CDR2 FQNEAQ (reference sequence). V lost 5 bases, J lost 12 bases, and 19 bases lay in between. The CDR3 is CASSPDSIGETFF. The CDR3 DNA reads as TGTGCCAGCAGCCCAGACTCTATCGGGGAAACTTTCTTT.

V and J are TRBV30 and TRBJ2-1; D assignment may be TRBD1 or TRBD2 (5 bases each). The V gene lost 3 bases and the J gene lost 12 bases, with 18 bases spanning the gap. The CDR3 extends over 13 amino acids. CDR1 and CDR2 (germline): GTSNPN, SVGIG (reference sequence). The chain's CDR3 is CAWSDTPGSGQFF. The CDR3 DNA reads TGTGCCTGGAGCGACACCCCAGGGAGTGGGCAGTTCTTC.

The chain links TRBV25-1 to TRBJ1-5; D gene ambiguous. This CDR3 has 15 residues. Germline V lookup: CDR1 MGHDK, CDR2 SYGVNS. Trimming removed 3 bases at V and 0 bases at J, with 9 bases between. For the CDR3, the DNA is TGTGCCAGCAGTGATGGCGGCGCTAGCAATCAGCCCCAGCATTTT. This sequence encodes CASSDGGASNQPQHF.

V usage is TRBV12-3 or TRBV12-4 and J usage is TRBJ2-7; 8 bases map to TRBD2. With 5 bases clipped from V and 7 bases from J, the junction kept 7 bases outside the gene matches. The length of the CDR3 is 13 residues. The CDR3 loop reads CASSRTSYMEQYF. DNA of the CDR3: TGTGCCAGCAGTCGGACTAGCTATATGGAGCAGTACTTC.

The rearrangement joins TRBV7-2 to TRBJ2-7; no clear D gene. The CDR3 covers 16 residues. V lost 5 bases to trimming and J lost 3 bases, with 20 bases between them. Germline CDR1 and CDR2: SGHTA and FQGNSA. The CDR3 spells CASSLRGRVVGYEQYF. The CDR3 region has the DNA TGTGCCAGCAGCCTACGAGGTCGGGTAGTAGGCTACGAGCAGTACTTC.